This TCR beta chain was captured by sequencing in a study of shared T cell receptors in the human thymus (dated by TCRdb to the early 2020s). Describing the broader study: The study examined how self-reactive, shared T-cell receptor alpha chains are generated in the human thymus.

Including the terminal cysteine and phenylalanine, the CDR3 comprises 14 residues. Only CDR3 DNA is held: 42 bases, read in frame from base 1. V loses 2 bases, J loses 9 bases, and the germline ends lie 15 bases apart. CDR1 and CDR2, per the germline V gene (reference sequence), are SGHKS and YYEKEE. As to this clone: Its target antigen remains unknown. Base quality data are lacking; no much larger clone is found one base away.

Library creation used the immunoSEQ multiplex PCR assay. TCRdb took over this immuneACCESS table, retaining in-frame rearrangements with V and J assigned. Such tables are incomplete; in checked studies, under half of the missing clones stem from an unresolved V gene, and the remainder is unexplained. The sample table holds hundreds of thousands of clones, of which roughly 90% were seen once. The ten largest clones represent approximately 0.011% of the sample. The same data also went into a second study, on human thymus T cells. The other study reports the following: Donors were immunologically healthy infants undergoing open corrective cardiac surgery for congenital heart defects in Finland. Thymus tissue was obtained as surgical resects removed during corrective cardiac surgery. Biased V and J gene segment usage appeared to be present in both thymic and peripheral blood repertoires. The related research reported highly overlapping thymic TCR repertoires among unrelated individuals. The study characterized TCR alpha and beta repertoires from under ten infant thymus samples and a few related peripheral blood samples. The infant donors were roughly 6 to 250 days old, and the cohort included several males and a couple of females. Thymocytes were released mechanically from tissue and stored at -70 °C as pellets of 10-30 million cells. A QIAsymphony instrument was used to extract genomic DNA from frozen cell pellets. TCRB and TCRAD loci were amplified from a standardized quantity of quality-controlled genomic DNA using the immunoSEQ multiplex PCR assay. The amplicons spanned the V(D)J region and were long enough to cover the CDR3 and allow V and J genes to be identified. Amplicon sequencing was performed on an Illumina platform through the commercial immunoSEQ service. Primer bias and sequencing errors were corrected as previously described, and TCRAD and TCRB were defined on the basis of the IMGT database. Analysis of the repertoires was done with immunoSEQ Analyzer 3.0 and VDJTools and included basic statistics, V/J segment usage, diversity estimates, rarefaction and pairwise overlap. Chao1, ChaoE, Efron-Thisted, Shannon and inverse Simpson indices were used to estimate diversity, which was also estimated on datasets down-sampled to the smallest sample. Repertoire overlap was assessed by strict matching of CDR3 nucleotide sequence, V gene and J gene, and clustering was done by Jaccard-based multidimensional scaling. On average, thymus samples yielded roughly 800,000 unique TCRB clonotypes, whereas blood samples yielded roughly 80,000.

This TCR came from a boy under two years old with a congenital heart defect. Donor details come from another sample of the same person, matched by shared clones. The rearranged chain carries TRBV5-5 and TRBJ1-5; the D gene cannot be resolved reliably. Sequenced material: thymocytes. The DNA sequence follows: TGTGCCAGCAGCTTTGAACCCCGCAGTCGGCCCCAGCATTTT. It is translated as CASSFEPRSRPQHF.